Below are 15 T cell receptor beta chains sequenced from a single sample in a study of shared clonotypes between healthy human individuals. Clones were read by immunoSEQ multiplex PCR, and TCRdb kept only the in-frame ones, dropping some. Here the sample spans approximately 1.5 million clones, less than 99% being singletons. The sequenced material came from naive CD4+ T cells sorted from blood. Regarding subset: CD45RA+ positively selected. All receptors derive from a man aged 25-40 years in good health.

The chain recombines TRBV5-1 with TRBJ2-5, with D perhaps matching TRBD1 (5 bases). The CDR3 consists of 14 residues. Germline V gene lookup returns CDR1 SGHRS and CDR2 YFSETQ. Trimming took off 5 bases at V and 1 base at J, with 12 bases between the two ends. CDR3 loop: CASRQASGQETQYF. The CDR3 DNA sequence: TGCGCCAGCAGACAGGCCTCGGGCCAAGAGACCCAGTACTTC. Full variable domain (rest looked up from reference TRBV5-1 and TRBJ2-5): KAGVTQTPRYLIKTRGQQVTLSCSPISGHRSVSWYQQTPGQGLQFLFEYFSETQRNKGNFPGRFSGRQFSNSRSEMNVSTLELGDSALYLCASRQASGQETQYFGPGTRLLVL.

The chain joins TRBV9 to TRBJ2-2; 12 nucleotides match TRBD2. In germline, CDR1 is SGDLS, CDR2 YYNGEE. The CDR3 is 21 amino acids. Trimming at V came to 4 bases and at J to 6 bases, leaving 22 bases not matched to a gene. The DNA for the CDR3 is TGTGCCAGCAGCTTCCCTCTTGGGGGTTGGACTAGCGGGACCCATTCCGGGGAGCTGTTTTTT. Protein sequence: CASSFPLGGWTSGTHSGELFF.

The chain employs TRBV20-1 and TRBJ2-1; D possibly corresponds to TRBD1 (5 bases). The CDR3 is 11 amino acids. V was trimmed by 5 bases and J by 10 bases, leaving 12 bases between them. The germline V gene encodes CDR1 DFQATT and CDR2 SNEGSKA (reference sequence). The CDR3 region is CSASGFGEQFF. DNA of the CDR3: TGCAGTGCTTCAGGGTTCGGGGAGCAGTTCTTC.

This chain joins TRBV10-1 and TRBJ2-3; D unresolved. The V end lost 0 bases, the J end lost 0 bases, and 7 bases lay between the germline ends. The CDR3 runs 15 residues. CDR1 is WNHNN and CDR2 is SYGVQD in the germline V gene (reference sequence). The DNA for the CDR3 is TGCGCCAGCAGTGAGTCCCGAGGCAGCACAGATACGCAGTATTTT. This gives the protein CASSESRGSTDTQYF.

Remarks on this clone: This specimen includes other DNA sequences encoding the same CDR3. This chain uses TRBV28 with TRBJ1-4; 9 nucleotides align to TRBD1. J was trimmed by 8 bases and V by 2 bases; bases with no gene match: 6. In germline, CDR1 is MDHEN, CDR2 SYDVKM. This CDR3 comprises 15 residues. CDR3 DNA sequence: TGTGCCAGCAGTTTACCGGGACAGGGCGGGGAAAAACTGTTTTTT. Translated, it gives CASSLPGQGGEKLFF.

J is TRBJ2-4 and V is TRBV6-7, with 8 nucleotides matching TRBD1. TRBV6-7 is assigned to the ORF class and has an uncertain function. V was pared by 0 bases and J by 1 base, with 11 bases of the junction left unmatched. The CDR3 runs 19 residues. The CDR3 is CASSYSGQGTTEAKNIQYF. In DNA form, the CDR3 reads TGTGCCAGCAGTTACTCCGGACAGGGTACTACTGAGGCCAAAAACATTCAGTACTTC.

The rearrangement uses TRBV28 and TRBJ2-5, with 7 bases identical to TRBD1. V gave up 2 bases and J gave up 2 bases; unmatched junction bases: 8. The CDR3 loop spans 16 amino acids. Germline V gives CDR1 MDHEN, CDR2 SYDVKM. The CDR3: CASSLGTGTAQETQYF. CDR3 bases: TGTGCCAGCAGTTTAGGGACCGGGACAGCTCAAGAGACCCAGTACTTC. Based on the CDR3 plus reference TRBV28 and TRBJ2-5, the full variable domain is DVKVTQSSRYLVKRTGEKVFLECVQDMDHENMFWYRQDPGLGLRLIYFSYDVKMKEKGDIPEGYSVSREKKERFSLILESASTNQTSMYLCASSLGTGTAQETQYFGPGTRLLVL.

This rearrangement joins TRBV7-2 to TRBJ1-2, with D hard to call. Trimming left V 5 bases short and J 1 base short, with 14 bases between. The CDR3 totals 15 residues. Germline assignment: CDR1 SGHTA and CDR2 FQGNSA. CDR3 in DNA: TGTGCCAGCAGCAAGGCCGGGATTGGTAACTATGGCTACACCTTC. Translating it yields CASSKAGIGNYGYTF.

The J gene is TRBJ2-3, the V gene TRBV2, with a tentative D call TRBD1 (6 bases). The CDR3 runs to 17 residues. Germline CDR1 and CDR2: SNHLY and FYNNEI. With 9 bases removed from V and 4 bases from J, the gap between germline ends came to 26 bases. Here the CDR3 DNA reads TGTGCCAGTACCCACCCCCAGGGGCACCCCCGGGCAGATACGCAGTATTTT. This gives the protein CASTHPQGHPRADTQYF.

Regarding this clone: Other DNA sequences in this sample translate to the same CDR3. Here the CDR3 reads CASGGAGYEQYF. CDR3 sequence (DNA): TGTGCCAGCGGGGGAGCGGGGTACGAGCAGTACTTC. The chain couples TRBV2 to TRBJ2-7; TRBD2 matches 7 bases. V shed 8 bases, J shed 4 bases, and the junction held 5 bases outside the gene matches. CDR3 length equals 12 residues. The germline CDR1 and CDR2 sequences are SNHLY and FYNNEI.

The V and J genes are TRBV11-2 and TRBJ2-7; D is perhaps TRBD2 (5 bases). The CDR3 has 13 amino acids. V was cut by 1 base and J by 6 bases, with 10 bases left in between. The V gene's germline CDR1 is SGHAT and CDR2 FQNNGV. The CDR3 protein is CASSLGTSSEQYF. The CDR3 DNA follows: TGTGCCAGCAGCTTAGGTACTAGTAGCGAGCAGTACTTC.

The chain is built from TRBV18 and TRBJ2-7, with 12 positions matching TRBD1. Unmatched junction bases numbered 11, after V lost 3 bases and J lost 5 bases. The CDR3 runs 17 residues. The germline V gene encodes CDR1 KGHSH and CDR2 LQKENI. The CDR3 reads CASSPLGGQGAGNEQYF. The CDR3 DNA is TGTGCCAGCTCACCCCTTGGGGGACAGGGGGCTGGAAACGAGCAGTACTTC.

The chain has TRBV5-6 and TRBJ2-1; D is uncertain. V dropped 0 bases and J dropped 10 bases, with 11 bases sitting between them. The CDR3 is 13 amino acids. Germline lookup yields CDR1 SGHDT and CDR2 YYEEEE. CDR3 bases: TGTGCCAGCAGCTTGGCCGGAAGTTTCGAGCAGTTCTTC. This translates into CASSLAGSFEQFF.

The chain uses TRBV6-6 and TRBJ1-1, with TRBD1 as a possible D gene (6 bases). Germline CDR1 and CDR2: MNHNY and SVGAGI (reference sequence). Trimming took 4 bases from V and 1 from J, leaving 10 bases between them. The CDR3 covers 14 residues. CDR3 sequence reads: CASSWRQENTEAFF. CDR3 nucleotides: TGTGCCAGCAGTTGGAGACAGGAGAACACTGAAGCTTTCTTT.

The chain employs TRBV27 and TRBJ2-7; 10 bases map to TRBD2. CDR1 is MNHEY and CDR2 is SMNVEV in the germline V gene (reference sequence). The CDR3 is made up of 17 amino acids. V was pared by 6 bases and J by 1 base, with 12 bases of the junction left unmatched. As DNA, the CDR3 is TGTGCCAGCAGCCGGGGGCTAGCGGGAGAAAGTTCCTACGAGCAGTACTTC. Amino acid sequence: CASSRGLAGESSYEQYF.